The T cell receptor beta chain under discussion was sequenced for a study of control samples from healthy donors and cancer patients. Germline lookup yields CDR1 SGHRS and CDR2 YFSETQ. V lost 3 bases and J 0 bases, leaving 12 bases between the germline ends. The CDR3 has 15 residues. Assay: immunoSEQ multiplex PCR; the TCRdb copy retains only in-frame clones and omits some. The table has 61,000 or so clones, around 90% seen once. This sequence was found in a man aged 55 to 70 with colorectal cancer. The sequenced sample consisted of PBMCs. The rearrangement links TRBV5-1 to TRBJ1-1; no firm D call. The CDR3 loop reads CASSYVGPMNTEAFF. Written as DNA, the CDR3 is TGCGCCAGCAGCTACGTAGGACCGATGAACACTGAAGCTTTCTTT.